Listed here are 7 T cell receptor beta chains from one sample, sequenced in a study of T cells after yellow fever vaccination (dated by TCRdb to the late 2010s). The treatment or condition label for this specimen denotes: live attenuated yellow fever vaccine strain. The library came from 5' RACE. This sample was sequenced with an Illumina HiSeq 2500. Clones were called with MiXCR by TCRdb after fastp trimmed the public reads at Q25, and only in-frame beta chains were retained. Entries are consolidated by CDR3 protein sequence, retaining the most common genes and DNA. Recorded for this sample are about 400,000 distinct CDR3 sequences; 6.2% of them occurred a single time. Roughly 15% of the sample is in the top ten clones. Specimen: PBMCs, collected 5 days after the yellow fever booster vaccination. These receptors all stem from a man younger than 40 who received the YFV17D yellow fever vaccine.

This clonotype was observed at least ten times. J is TRBJ1-1 and V is TRBV9; the D is unclear. Germline CDR1 is SGDLS and CDR2 is YYNGEE. CDR3 length: 15 amino acids. Trimming removed 1 base from V and 0 bases from J, with 10 bases in between. In DNA form, the CDR3 reads TGTGCCAGCAGCGTAAGTGTGGCGGTGAACACTGAAGCTTTCTTT. Translation: CASSVSVAVNTEAFF.

Many counts were recorded for this clonotype. V and J are TRBV15 and TRBJ2-5, with TRBD2 matching 7 bases. From germline, CDR1 is LNHNV and CDR2 YYDKDF (reference sequence). The CDR3 runs 15 residues. With V trimmed by 0 bases and J by 5 bases, 6 bases remained unmatched. CDR3 DNA: TGTGCCACCAGCAGAGATCGCGGGAGTCGGGAGACCCAGTACTTC. This translates into CATSRDRGSRETQYF.

This clonotype has at least ten counts. V usage is TRBV27 and J usage is TRBJ2-7; the match to TRBD1 covers 9 bases. The CDR3 is 15 amino acids. Per germline, CDR1 MNHEY and CDR2 SMNVEV (reference sequence). V lost 5 bases and J lost 2; bases outside the gene matches: 7. The CDR3 is CASSQRTGDPYEQYF. The CDR3 nucleotides read TGTGCCAGCAGTCAACGGACAGGGGACCCCTACGAGCAGTACTTC.

Only a few counts were recorded for this clonotype. V and J are TRBV20-1 and TRBJ1-5; D is uncertain. V was pared by 2 bases and J by 0 bases, with 8 bases between. Germline values: CDR1 DFQATT, CDR2 SNEGSKA (reference sequence). CDR3 length: 14 residues. CDR3 sequence (DNA): TGCAGTGCTAGATCCAGGAGTAGCAATCAGCCCCAGCATTTT. Translation gives CSARSRSSNQPQHF.

A few counts support this clonotype. The gene calls are TRBV7-2 and TRBJ2-7; no firm D call. The CDR3 loop spans 13 amino acids. Germline values: CDR1 SGHTA, CDR2 FQGNSA. V shed 0 bases and J shed 4 bases, with 7 bases lying between them. CDR3 nucleotide sequence: TGTGCCAGCAGCTTAGCGATAGGTTACGAGCAGTACTTC. Its protein is CASSLAIGYEQYF.

The J gene is TRBJ2-1, the V gene TRBV7-9, with 11 nucleotides matching TRBD2. CDR3 length: 14 residues. Trimming took 4 bases from V and 11 from J; bases not matched to a gene: 7. The germline V gene has CDR1 SEHNR and CDR2 FQNEAQ (reference sequence). The CDR3 protein is CASSSPRLAGKQFF. Here the CDR3 DNA reads TGTGCCAGCAGCTCCCCCCGACTAGCGGGAAAGCAGTTCTTC.

V usage is TRBV14 and J usage is TRBJ2-5; 11 nucleotides match TRBD1. This CDR3 spans 15 amino acids. V trimming: 5 bases; J trimming: 5 bases; junction bases outside the gene matches: 7. Germline V CDR1 and CDR2: SGHDN, FVKESK. Written as DNA, the CDR3 is TGTGCCAGCAGCTTCGGACAGGGGGCTTGGGAGACCCAGTACTTC. This codes for CASSFGQGAWETQYF.